Sequencing of this TCR beta chain was carried out in a study of cytomegalovirus exposure and HLA in healthy donors. Study-level information: Most donors, 70% to 85% of 398 genotyped, fell in the Caucasian-associated ancestry cluster.

General study results and limits: In vitro confirmation showed a few CMV-associated chains to be CMV antigen specific. As a later analysis showed, several of the most significant clusters appeared to be linked to common viral pathogens. A later analysis found most CMV-associated TCR beta chains apparently HLA-restricted.

In the case of this clone: The antigen remains unidentified.

In the PCR, 60 Vbeta and 13 Jbeta primers were used. The data were produced by immunoSEQ multiplex PCR, yet TCRdb's version contains in-frame clones alone and is incomplete. This sample has about 130,000 clones, with 81% found just once. This CDR3 spans 15 amino acids. Germline CDR1 is SEHNR and CDR2 is FQNEAQ (reference sequence). Trimming left V 3 bases short and J 10 bases short, with 16 bases between. V is TRBV7-9 and J is TRBJ1-6, with D perhaps matching TRBD1 (6 bases). Material for sequencing was PBMCs. This TCR came from a man aged 18-30 years in good health and CMV-seronegative. The CDR3 region is CASSFSTGFGSPLHF. Written as DNA, the CDR3 is TGTGCCAGCAGCTTTTCTACAGGGTTTGGATCACCCCTCCACTTT.